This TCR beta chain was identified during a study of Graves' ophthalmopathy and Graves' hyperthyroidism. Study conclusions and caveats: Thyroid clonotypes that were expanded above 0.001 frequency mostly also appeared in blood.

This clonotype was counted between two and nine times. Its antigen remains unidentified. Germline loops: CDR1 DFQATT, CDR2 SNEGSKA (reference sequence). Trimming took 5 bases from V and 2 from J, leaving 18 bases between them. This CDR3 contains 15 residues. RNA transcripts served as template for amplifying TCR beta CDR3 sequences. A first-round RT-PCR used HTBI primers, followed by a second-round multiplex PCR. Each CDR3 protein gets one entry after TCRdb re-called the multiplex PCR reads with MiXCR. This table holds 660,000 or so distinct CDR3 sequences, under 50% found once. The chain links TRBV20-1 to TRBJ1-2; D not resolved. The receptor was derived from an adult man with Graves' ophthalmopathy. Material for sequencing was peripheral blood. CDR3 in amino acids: CSALDLAGQNYGYTF. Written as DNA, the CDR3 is TGCAGTGCTTTAGATCTGGCAGGCCAGAACTATGGCTACACCTTC.